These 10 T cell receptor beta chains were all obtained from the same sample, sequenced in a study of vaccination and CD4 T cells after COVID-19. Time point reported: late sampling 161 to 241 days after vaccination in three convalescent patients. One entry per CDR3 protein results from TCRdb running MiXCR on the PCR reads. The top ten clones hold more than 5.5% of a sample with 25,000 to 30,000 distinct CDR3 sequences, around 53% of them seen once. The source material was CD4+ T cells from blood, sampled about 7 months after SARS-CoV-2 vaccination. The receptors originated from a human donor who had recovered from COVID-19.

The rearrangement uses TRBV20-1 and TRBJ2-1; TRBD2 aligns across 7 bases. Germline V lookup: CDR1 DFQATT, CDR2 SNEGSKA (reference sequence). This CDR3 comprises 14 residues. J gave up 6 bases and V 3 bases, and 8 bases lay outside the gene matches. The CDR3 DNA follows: TGCAGTGCTAGTACTAGCGAGAGGGGCAATGAGCAGTTCTTC. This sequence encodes CSASTSERGNEQFF.

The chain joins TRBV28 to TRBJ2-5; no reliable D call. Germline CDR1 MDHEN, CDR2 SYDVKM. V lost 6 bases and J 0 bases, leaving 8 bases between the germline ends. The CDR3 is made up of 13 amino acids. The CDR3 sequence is CASRMTYQETQYF. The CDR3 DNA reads TGTGCCAGCAGGATGACCTACCAAGAGACCCAGTACTTC.

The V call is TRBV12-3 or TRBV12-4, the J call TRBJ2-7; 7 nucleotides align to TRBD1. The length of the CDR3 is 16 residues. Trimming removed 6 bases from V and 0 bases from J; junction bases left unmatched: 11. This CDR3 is CASSRDTGVVSYEQYF. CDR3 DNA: TGTGCCAGCAGCCGGGACACAGGGGTCGTCTCCTACGAGCAGTACTTC.

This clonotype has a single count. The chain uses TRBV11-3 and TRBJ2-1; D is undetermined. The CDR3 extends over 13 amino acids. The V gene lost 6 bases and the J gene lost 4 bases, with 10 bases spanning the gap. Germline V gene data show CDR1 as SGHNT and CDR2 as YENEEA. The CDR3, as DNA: TGTGCCAGCAGTCGGACGCCTTACAATGAGCAGTTCTTC. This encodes CASSRTPYNEQFF.

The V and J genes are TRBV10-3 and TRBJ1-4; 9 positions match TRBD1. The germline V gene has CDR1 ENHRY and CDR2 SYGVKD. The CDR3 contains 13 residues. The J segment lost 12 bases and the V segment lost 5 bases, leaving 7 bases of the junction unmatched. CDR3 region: CAISPGWDRELFF. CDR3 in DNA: TGTGCCATCAGTCCAGGTTGGGACAGGGAACTGTTTTTT.

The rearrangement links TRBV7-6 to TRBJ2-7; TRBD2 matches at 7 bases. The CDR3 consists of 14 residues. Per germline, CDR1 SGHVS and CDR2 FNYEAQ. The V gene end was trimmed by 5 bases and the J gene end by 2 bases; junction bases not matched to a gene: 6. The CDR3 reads CASSPTGGPYEQYF. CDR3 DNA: TGTGCCAGCAGCCCGACGGGAGGTCCCTACGAGCAGTACTTC. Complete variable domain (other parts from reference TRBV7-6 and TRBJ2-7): GAGVSQSPRYKVTKRGQDVALRCDPISGHVSLYWYRQALGQGPEFLTYFNYEAQQDKSGLPNDRFSAERPEGSISTLTIQRTEQRDSAMYRCASSPTGGPYEQYFGPGTRLTVT.

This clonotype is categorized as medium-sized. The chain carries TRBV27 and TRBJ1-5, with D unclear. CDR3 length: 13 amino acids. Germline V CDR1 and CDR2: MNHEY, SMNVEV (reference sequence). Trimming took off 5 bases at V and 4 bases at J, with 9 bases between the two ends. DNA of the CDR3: TGTGCCAGCAGTCTACATGGGAATCAGCCCCAGCATTTT. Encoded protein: CASSLHGNQPQHF.

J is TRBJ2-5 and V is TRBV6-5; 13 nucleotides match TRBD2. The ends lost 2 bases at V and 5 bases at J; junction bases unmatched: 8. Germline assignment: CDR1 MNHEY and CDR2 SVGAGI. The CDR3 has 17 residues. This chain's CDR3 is CASSYQGLAGYLETQYF. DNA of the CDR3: TGTGCCAGCAGTTACCAGGGACTAGCGGGGTACCTGGAGACCCAGTACTTC.

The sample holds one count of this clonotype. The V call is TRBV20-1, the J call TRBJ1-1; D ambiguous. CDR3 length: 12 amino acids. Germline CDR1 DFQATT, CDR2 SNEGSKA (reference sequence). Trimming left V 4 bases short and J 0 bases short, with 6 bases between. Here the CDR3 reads CSAMDVNTEAFF. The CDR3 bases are TGCAGTGCTATGGACGTGAACACTGAAGCTTTCTTT.

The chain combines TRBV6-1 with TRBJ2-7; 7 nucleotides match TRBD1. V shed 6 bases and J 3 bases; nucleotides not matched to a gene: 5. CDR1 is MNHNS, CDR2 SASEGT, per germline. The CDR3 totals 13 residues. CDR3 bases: TGTGCCAGCAGGAGGGACAGCTTCTACGAGCAGTACTTC. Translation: CASRRDSFYEQYF.